Detailed here is one T cell receptor (beta chain). The antigen is unknown. This entry belongs to a study of shared clonotypes between healthy human individuals. Findings and caveats of the study: Generally, estimated richness proved larger in naive subsets than it did in memory subsets.

TCRdb's table, derived via immunoSEQ multiplex PCR, lists solely in-frame clones and lacks some. The sample lists about 1.1 million clones, about four fifths seen once, with under 0.6% in the top ten. The CDR3 loop spans 14 amino acids. CDR1 is MGHRA and CDR2 is YSYEKL in the germline V gene. Trimming took 4 bases from V and 7 from J, leaving 17 bases between them. This chain links TRBV4-1 with TRBJ2-7, with D unclear. Sequencing was done on a sample of memory CD4+ T cells from PBMCs. Described subset: CD45RA-negative fraction. This receptor was obtained from a man in his late teens or twenties in good health. Some clones in this sample may be carry-over from other donors' samples. DNA of the CDR3: TGCGCCAGCAGCCGCGGACCTTTAGAGGTAGAGCAGTACTTC. Amino acids: CASSRGPLEVEQYF.